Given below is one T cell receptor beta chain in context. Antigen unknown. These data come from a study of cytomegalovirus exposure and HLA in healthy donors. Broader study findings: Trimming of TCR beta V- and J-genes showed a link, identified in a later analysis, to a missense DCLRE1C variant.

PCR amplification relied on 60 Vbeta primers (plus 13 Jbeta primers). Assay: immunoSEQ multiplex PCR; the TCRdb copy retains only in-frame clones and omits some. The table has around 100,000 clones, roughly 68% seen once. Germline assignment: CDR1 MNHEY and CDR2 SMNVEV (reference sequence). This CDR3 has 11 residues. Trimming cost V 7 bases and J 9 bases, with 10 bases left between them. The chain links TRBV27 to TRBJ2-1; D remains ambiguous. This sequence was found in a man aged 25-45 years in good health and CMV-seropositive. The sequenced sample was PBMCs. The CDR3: CASTMSSEQFF. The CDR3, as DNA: TGTGCCAGCACTATGAGTAGTGAGCAGTTCTTC.